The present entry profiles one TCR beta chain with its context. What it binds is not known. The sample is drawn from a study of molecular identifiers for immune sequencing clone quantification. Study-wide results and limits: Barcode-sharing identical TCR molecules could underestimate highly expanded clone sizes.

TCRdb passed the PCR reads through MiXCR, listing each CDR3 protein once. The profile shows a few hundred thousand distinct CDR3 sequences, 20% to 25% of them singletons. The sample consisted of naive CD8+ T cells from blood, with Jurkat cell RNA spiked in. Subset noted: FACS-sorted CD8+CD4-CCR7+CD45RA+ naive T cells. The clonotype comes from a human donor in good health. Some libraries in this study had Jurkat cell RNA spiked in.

The CDR3 nucleotides read TGTGCCTGGACCCCTATGGGGTGCACCGGGGAGCTGTTTTTT. Its translation is CAWTPMGCTGELFF. The V call is TRBV30, the J call TRBJ2-2; unclear D gene. Deletions cut 4 bases from V and 4 bases from J, with 13 bases between. Germline V gene data show CDR1 as GTSNPN and CDR2 as SVGIG (reference sequence). The length of the CDR3 is 14 residues.